This T cell receptor beta chain came from a study of blood T cell repertoires in COVID-19. Between the trimmed V and J ends, which lost 5 bases and 6 bases, there was a span of 17 bases. The CDR3 loop spans 14 amino acids. The germline CDR1 and CDR2 sequences are SGHRS and YFSETQ. TCRdb keeps only in-frame clones here, not all; method: immunoSEQ multiplex PCR. Of about 240,000 clones listed, around four fifths are singletons. This receptor was taken from a man aged 30 to 39 who had recovered from COVID-19. The sample taken for sequencing was peripheral blood. The chain has TRBV5-1 and TRBJ1-1; a possible D gene is TRBD1 (5 bases). The CDR3 coding sequence is TGCGCCAGCAGAGGGGAGGGTGAGATATCTGAAGCTTTCTTT. Its protein product is CASRGEGEISEAFF.